Included here is one TCR beta chain sequence, with context. The RNA input was roughly 0.45 to 1 ug, and it was reverse transcribed with random hexamers. Using its own MiXCR run on the immunoSEQ multiplex PCR reads, TCRdb lists one record per CDR3 protein. The sample contains over 150,000 distinct CDR3 sequences, about 96% of which appear only once. Germline V gives CDR1 MDHEN, CDR2 SYDVKM. The CDR3 totals 17 residues. V was shortened by 6 bases and J by 3 bases, with 23 bases between the two germline ends. The entry originates in a study of CD8 T cells in Susac syndrome. The rearrangement links TRBV28 to TRBJ1-2; tentative D call: TRBD1 (6 bases). The specimen was CD4+ T cells from PBMCs. The clonotype comes from a human donor with Susac syndrome. The DNA of the CDR3 is TGTGCCAGCAGCCCGATCGATGGAGACAGGTCCCACTATGGCTACACCTTC. Translation: CASSPIDGDRSHYGYTF.